Listed below are T cell receptor beta chains from one sample, sequenced in a study of blood T cell repertoires in COVID-19. TCRdb's table, derived via immunoSEQ multiplex PCR, lists solely in-frame clones and lacks some. The repertoire holds roughly 240,000 clones, with less than 85% as singletons. The sequenced material came from peripheral blood. The origin of the receptors is a man between 60 and 75 years old who had recovered from COVID-19. The CDR3 runs from the conserved cysteine through the conserved F or W. A D gene is named only where the DNA matches it firmly. Part of the rows lack a size; the others show once, few, many or a class for expanded clones.

D	size	V	J	CDR3	DNA
TRBD2	.	TRBV11-2	TRBJ2-1	CASSSLAGGLLNEQFF	TGTGCCAGCAGCAGTCTAGCGGGGGGGCTTCTGAATGAGCAGTTCTTC
TRBD1	.	TRBV29-1	TRBJ2-2	CSVGRTGNTGELFF	TGCAGCGTTGGGAGGACAGGGAACACCGGGGAGCTGTTTTTT
.	.	TRBV6-4	TRBJ1-2	CASSEGGRYGYTF	TGTGCCAGCAGTGAGGGGGGTAGGTACGGCTACACCTTC
TRBD1	.	TRBV6-1	TRBJ1-2	CASSEGGQVLGYTF	TGTGCCAGCAGTGAAGGAGGACAGGTGTTGGGCTACACCTTC
TRBD2	.	TRBV30	TRBJ2-2	CAWGLTGLLTGELFF	TGTGCCTGGGGGCTTACGGGACTACTCACCGGGGAGCTGTTTTTT
.	once	TRBV5-6	TRBJ2-7	CASSGRFSGDYEQYF	TGTGCCAGCAGCGGACGTTTTTCCGGGGACTACGAGCAGTACTTC
.	.	TRBV18	TRBJ2-2	CASSPTVGGPNTGELFF	TGTGCCAGCTCACCAACGGTCGGGGGGCCGAACACCGGGGAGCTGTTTTTT
TRBD1	.	TRBV30	TRBJ2-6	CAWRRDRANSGANVLTF	TGTGCCTGGAGACGGGACAGGGCTAACTCTGGGGCCAACGTCCTGACTTTC
.	few	TRBV11-2	TRBJ2-7	CASSLGTAGFGEQYF	TGTGCCAGCAGCTTAGGGACAGCTGGTTTCGGCGAGCAGTACTTC
.	.	TRBV11-2	TRBJ2-7	CASSLDSRSSYEQYF	TGTGCCAGCAGCTTAGATAGTAGGAGCTCCTACGAGCAGTACTTC
TRBD2	.	TRBV28	TRBJ2-3	CASSFAPGGVDTQYF	TGTGCCAGCAGTTTCGCCCCGGGGGGGGTGGATACGCAGTATTTT
.	.	TRBV2	TRBJ2-3	CASSGGTPEQYF	TGTGCCAGCAGCGGAGGAACTCCGGAGCAGTATTTT
TRBD1	once	TRBV18	TRBJ1-1	CASSLGQGAGTEAFF	TGTGCCAGCTCACTTGGACAGGGGGCTGGCACTGAAGCTTTCTTT
.	.	TRBV14	TRBJ2-7	CASSRAGPRDEQYF	TGTGCCAGCAGCCGGGCAGGGCCCCGGGACGAGCAGTACTTC
TRBD2	.	TRBV30	TRBJ2-7	CAWSVLAPTEQYF	TGTGCCTGGAGTGTACTAGCGCCGACCGAGCAGTACTTC
.	.	TRBV30	TRBJ1-1	CAWSVQGNTEAFF	TGTGCCTGGAGTGTACAGGGGAACACTGAAGCTTTCTTT
.	.	TRBV28	TRBJ1-5	CASSFRGGAGNQPQHF	TGTGCCAGCAGTTTCCGCGGAGGGGCGGGCAATCAGCCCCAGCATTTT
.	.	TRBV29-1	TRBJ2-1	CSVDGGGYNEQFF	TGCAGCGTTGACGGGGGAGGCTACAATGAGCAGTTCTTC
.	.	TRBV2	TRBJ1-3	CASRIQGGSGNTIYF	TGTGCCAGCAGGATCCAAGGGGGCTCTGGAAACACCATATATTTT
TRBD1	once	TRBV25-1	TRBJ2-1	CASRQGTYNEQFF	TGTGCCAGCCGACAGGGGACCTACAATGAGCAGTTCTTC
.	.	TRBV6-5	TRBJ1-3	CASSLGRSIGNTIYF	TGTGCCAGCAGTCTCGGAAGGAGCATCGGAAACACCATATATTTT
.	.	TRBV6-5	TRBJ1-2	CASSSTVMDYTF	TGTGCCAGCAGTTCAACAGTGATGGACTACACCTTC
TRBD1	few	TRBV19	TRBJ1-5	CASSPDRGPNQPQHF	TGTGCCAGTAGTCCCGACAGGGGACCTAATCAGCCCCAGCATTTT